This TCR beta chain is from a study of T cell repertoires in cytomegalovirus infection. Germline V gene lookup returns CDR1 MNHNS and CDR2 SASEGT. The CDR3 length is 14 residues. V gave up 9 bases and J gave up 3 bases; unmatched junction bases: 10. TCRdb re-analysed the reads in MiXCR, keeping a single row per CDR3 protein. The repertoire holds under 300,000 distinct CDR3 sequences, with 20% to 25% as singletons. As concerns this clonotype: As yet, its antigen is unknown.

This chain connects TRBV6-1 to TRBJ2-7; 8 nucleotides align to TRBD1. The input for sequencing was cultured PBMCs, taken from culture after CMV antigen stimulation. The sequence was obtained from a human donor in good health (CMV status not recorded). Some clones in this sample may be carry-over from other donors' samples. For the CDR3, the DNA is TGTGCCAGATCCGGACAGGGTCAGATCTACGAGCAGTACTTC. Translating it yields CARSGQGQIYEQYF.